This T cell receptor beta chain was documented in a study of blood T cells in healthy people across ages. Germline CDR1 SGHTA, CDR2 FQGTGA. This CDR3 is built from 13 residues. Trimming removed 5 bases at V and 6 bases at J, with 12 bases between. Primed by a sample-barcoded 5' primer and a J-beta primer mix, a second PCR proceeded for about 6 to 11 cycles. Each cDNA molecule, via a template-switch adaptor with 12 random nucleotides, was tagged. TCRdb recomputed calls from the 5' RACE reads with MiXCR, one row per CDR3 protein. The sample carries 800,000 to 950,000 distinct CDR3 sequences, under 50% recorded once. In terms of origin and age, donors were healthy Caucasian individuals from Russia aged 6 to 90.

The TCR sequence derives from a man aged 25-45 years in good health. The chain combines TRBV7-3 with TRBJ2-3; D is ambiguous. The sequencing input was blood. The CDR3 nucleotides read TGTGCCAGCAGCATATGGTCCGGGGATACGCAGTATTTT. It encodes CASSIWSGDTQYF.